These 20 T cell receptor beta chains were all obtained from the same sample, sequenced in a study of T-cell reconstitution after alpha-beta-depleted transplantation in children. As it was prepared, the TCRbeta library received unique molecular identifiers. TCRdb re-called the PCR reads through MiXCR, storing one row per CDR3 protein. The sample includes about 580,000 distinct CDR3 sequences, about 23% of them seen just once. This specimen consisted of PBMCs, mostly from graft donor cells, obtained 360 days after TCRalphabeta/CD19-depleted stem cell transplant. These receptors were collected from a boy less than two years old who had a stem cell transplant for acute myeloid leukemia, so the T cells may come from the graft donor.

The V gene is TRBV20-1, the J gene TRBJ1-1, with a weak D call TRBD1 (6 bases). Germline V gene sequence: CDR1 DFQATT, CDR2 SNEGSKA (reference sequence). Deletions cut 2 bases from V and 6 bases from J, with 19 bases between. The CDR3 is made up of 15 amino acids. CDR3 loop: CSARSRQAGGSEAFF. The DNA of the CDR3 is TGCAGTGCTAGATCCCGACAGGCCGGGGGGTCTGAAGCTTTCTTT.

The rearrangement joins TRBV4-2 to TRBJ2-7; D perhaps matches TRBD2 (5 bases). The CDR3 loop spans 15 amino acids. V was pared by 0 bases and J by 4 bases, with 13 bases between. CDR1 and CDR2 (germline): LGHNA, YNFKEQ. The CDR3 coding sequence is TGTGCCAGCAGCCAAGATCAAAGGGCGGGTTACGAGCAGTACTTC. It translates to CASSQDQRAGYEQYF.

This clonotype was picked up many times. The V call is TRBV28, the J call TRBJ1-2; D might be TRBD1 (5 bases). Germline-derived CDR1 and CDR2 are MDHEN and SYDVKM. V was shortened by 3 bases and J by 4 bases, with 18 bases between the two germline ends. This CDR3 has 16 residues. CDR3 DNA: TGTGCCAGCAGTTTCAGGGTTGGTGGGGACCTCTATGGCTACACCTTC. It is translated as CASSFRVGGDLYGYTF.

This chain connects TRBV11-1 to TRBJ1-1; D remains ambiguous. Germline loops: CDR1 SGHAT, CDR2 FQDESV (reference sequence). Trimming stripped 3 bases from V and 11 bases from J, with 19 bases between. The CDR3 has 14 amino acids. The CDR3 spells CASSLIRQRVWAFF. In DNA form, the CDR3 reads TGTGCCAGCAGCTTGATTCGGCAGAGAGTATGGGCTTTCTTT.

There are many counts of this clonotype. V usage is TRBV24-1 and J usage is TRBJ2-2, with 7 nucleotides matching TRBD1. The germline gives CDR1 KGHDR, CDR2 SFDVKD. After removal of 1 base from V and 0 bases from J, the junction contained 4 bases not matched to a gene. CDR3 size: 17 residues. The DNA of the CDR3 is TGTGCCACCAGTGATTTAGGGCAGGGGGCGAACACCGGGGAGCTGTTTTTT. This sequence encodes CATSDLGQGANTGELFF.

The chain is built from TRBV4-1 and TRBJ2-7; TRBD1 matches 8 bases. V gave up 5 bases and J gave up 2 bases; unmatched junction bases: 8. The germline CDR1 and CDR2 sequences are MGHRA and YSYEKL. This CDR3 comprises 15 residues. As DNA, the CDR3 is TGCGCCAGCAGCAAGGGGACAGGTACCCCCTACGAGCAGTACTTC. Amino acids: CASSKGTGTPYEQYF.

This clonotype came up a few times. The gene calls are TRBV15 and TRBJ2-3; D is uncertain. Germline V gene sequence: CDR1 LNHNV, CDR2 YYDKDF (reference sequence). The CDR3 extends over 13 amino acids. Between the trimmed V and J ends, which lost 8 bases and 10 bases, there was a span of 19 bases. CDR3 protein: CATADGPGYSQYF. CDR3 DNA sequence: TGTGCCACCGCGGACGGCCCGGGTTACTCGCAGTATTTT.

This chain links TRBV7-2 with TRBJ2-7, with D possibly TRBD2 on 6 matching bases. The germline V gene encodes CDR1 SGHTA and CDR2 FQGNSA. This CDR3 has 13 amino acids. The V gene lost 5 bases and the J gene lost 2 bases, with 10 bases spanning the gap. CDR3 residues: CASSERVPYEQYV. The DNA of the CDR3 is TGTGCCAGCAGCGAGCGGGTGCCCTACGAGCAGTACGTC.

The rearrangement links TRBV6-1 to TRBJ1-5; D possibly corresponds to TRBD1 (5 bases). Germline CDR1 reads MNHNS; CDR2 reads SASEGT. V was shortened by 3 bases and J by 6 bases, with 15 bases between the two germline ends. There are 15 residues in the CDR3. Written as DNA, the CDR3 is TGTGCCAGCAGTGATGTCGGGGGAACGGGTCAGCCCCAGCATTTT. Residues: CASSDVGGTGQPQHF.

This clonotype was seen a handful of times. The chain links TRBV5-8 to TRBJ1-1; perhaps TRBD1 as D (5 bases). The CDR3 runs to 14 residues. CDR1 is SGHTS, CDR2 YDEGEE, per germline. V dropped 2 bases and J dropped 5 bases, with 13 bases sitting between them. The CDR3, as DNA: TGTGCCAGCAGCTTAGGACACCGGAGGACTGAAGCTTTCTTT. Protein sequence: CASSLGHRRTEAFF.

This chain uses TRBV11-1 with TRBJ2-1; D is possibly TRBD2 (5 bases). The V end lost 4 bases, the J end lost 0 bases, and 19 bases lay between the germline ends. The CDR3 has 18 residues. Germline-derived CDR1 and CDR2 are SGHAT and FQDESV (reference sequence). The CDR3 sequence is CASSSPRVAPSSYNEQFF. The CDR3 DNA is TGTGCCAGCAGCTCCCCGAGGGTAGCGCCTAGCTCCTACAATGAGCAGTTCTTC.

V gene TRBV12-3 or TRBV12-4 combines with J gene TRBJ2-7; TRBD2 aligns across 11 bases. The CDR3 spans 14 residues. V lost 3 bases, J lost 3 bases, and 1 base stayed unmatched. The DNA for the CDR3 is TGTGCCAGCAGTTTTGGACTAGCGGGCTACGAGCAGTACGTC. This gives the protein CASSFGLAGYEQYV.

About this clonotype itself: A read error may explain this, as a much larger clone is one base away. This chain joins TRBV6-2 or TRBV6-3 and TRBJ2-1; perhaps TRBD2 as D (5 bases). Germline V lookup: CDR1 MNHEY, CDR2 SVGEGT. V was pared by 6 bases and J by 3 bases, with 9 bases between. The CDR3 loop spans 13 amino acids. The CDR3 DNA sequence: TGTGCCAGCAGATCCCGGGACTACAATGAGCAGTTCTTC. Its protein is CASRSRDYNEQFF.

This clonotype has ten or more counts. The CDR3 here is CASSAHRGDVWNQPQHF. For the CDR3, the DNA is TGTGCCAGCAGTGCTCACAGGGGCGACGTTTGGAATCAGCCCCAGCATTTT. The chain employs TRBV25-1 and TRBJ1-5, with 7 positions matching TRBD1. Germline-derived CDR1 and CDR2 are MGHDK and SYGVNS. V shed 4 bases, J shed 4 bases, and the junction held 13 bases outside the gene matches. The CDR3 extends over 17 amino acids.

The CDR3, as DNA: TGCGCCAGCAGCCGAACGACAGGGGAGAGCTCTGGGGCCAACGTCCTGACTTTC. This translates into CASSRTTGESSGANVLTF. The chain combines TRBV5-1 with TRBJ2-6, with TRBD1 matching over 8 bases. The V gene's germline CDR1 is SGHRS and CDR2 YFSETQ. J lost 0 bases, V lost 4 bases, and 9 bases had no gene match. This CDR3 spans 18 amino acids. Looking up the rest from reference TRBV5-1 and TRBJ2-6 gives the full variable domain: KAGVTQTPRYLIKTRGQQVTLSCSPISGHRSVSWYQQTPGQGLQFLFEYFSETQRNKGNFPGRFSGRQFSNSRSEMNVSTLELGDSALYLCASSRTTGESSGANVLTFGAGSRLTVL.

This clonotype was seen a handful of times. CDR3 sequence: CSAGTSGYEQYF. CDR3 coding DNA: TGCAGTGCTGGGACTAGCGGCTACGAGCAGTACTTC. The chain employs TRBV20-1 and TRBJ2-7; 11 bases agree with TRBD2. Germline V gene data show CDR1 as DFQATT and CDR2 as SNEGSKA (reference sequence). V gave up 5 bases and J gave up 3 bases; unmatched junction bases: 0. The CDR3 runs to 12 residues.

This clonotype has a handful of counts. The chain uses TRBV4-3 and TRBJ2-2, with TRBD1 matching over 7 bases. This CDR3 contains 16 residues. Germline values: CDR1 LGHNA, CDR2 YSLEER. The V gene end was trimmed by 4 bases and the J gene end by 0 bases; junction bases not matched to a gene: 5. CDR3 amino acids: CASSLQGQPNTGELFF. In nucleotides, the CDR3 is TGCGCCAGCAGCCTACAGGGGCAGCCGAACACCGGGGAGCTGTTTTTT.

In its sample, this clonotype was seen a few times. This chain connects TRBV21-1 to TRBJ2-7. TRBV21-1 is a documented pseudogene. The CDR3 sequence is 16 residues long. For the CDR3, the DNA is TGTGCCAGCAGCTCAAAGAAGCAGACAGGACCCTACGAGCAGTACGTC. Translated, it gives CASSSKKQTGPYEQYV.

This clonotype was detected many times. V and J are TRBV29-1 and TRBJ2-3; TRBD1 is a possible D gene (6 bases). Deletions cut 5 bases from V and 8 bases from J, with 14 bases between. CDR3 length: 12 residues. Germline CDR1 and CDR2: SQVTM and ANQGSEA. The CDR3: CSVIQGLGTQYF. CDR3 nucleotides: TGCAGCGTTATTCAGGGGCTGGGTACGCAGTATTTT.

CDR3 DNA: TGTGCCAGCAGCTTCGACACAGGGACACTTCGCTACGAGCAGTACTTC. This translates into CASSFDTGTLRYEQYF. The rearrangement links TRBV5-4 to TRBJ2-7, with D perhaps TRBD1 (6 bases). Germline V gene data show CDR1 as SGHNT and CDR2 as YYREEE (reference sequence). The CDR3 is made up of 16 amino acids. The V gene lost 2 bases and the J gene lost 3 bases, with 18 bases spanning the gap.